This T cell receptor (beta chain) was retrieved from a study of blood T cell repertoires in COVID-19. The wider study: Sources were T cells, B-cell-depleted T cells, or PBMCs; the material itself was cDNA or gDNA.

How the authors handled the data: Amplification of reference gene primers was used by the study to estimate nucleated cell counts. Produced via immunoSEQ multiplex PCR; TCRdb's table is partial and in-frame only. D and trimming come from the DNA, and the V and J calls and clone size come from that table. The table shows about 75,000 clones, with 75% to 85% occurring only once. The sample was peripheral blood. This receptor was taken from a woman between 50 and 59 years old with acute or convalescent COVID-19.

The CDR3 DNA sequence: TGCAGCGTTGAATCGACCGGGACAGGATCCTACGAGCAGTACTTC. Translated, it gives CSVESTGTGSYEQYF. This chain joins TRBV29-1 and TRBJ2-7, with 8 bases identical to TRBD1. CDR1 and CDR2 from the germline V gene are SQVTM and ANQGSEA. The length of the CDR3 is 15 residues. Unmatched junction bases numbered 7, after V lost 2 bases and J lost 1 base.